The clone carrying this TCR beta chain was detected once. Antigen specificity is unknown. Per the germline V gene, CDR1 is MRHNA and CDR2 is SNTAGT. The junction had 5 bases not matched to a gene; V was cut back by 0 bases and J by 6 bases. This CDR3 has 16 residues. Generated by immunoSEQ multiplex PCR, the TCRdb table keeps only in-frame clones and is missing some. Altogether around 150,000 clones are present, about nine tenths being singletons, with the ten largest covering about 4.4%. The data derive from a study of lymphopenia after photon versus proton radiotherapy. Findings of the study overall: After lymphocyte nadir, photon-treated repertoires showed oligoclonal expansion, especially CD8+ Temra. A bigger post-nadir fall in TCR diversity correlated inversely with survival time in deceased patients. Relative stability marked proton patients; photon patients lost diversity and naive cells.

The sequence was obtained from a man aged 50 or older with gastric cancer. This rearrangement joins TRBV6-4 to TRBJ2-1; TRBD2 matches at 10 bases. This specimen consisted of peripheral blood, obtained from a patient treated with photon-based radiotherapy. The CDR3 sequence is CASSDSGLATFNEQFF. CDR3 coding DNA: TGTGCCAGCAGTGACTCGGGACTAGCGACCTTCAATGAGCAGTTCTTC.